The 14 T cell receptor beta chains reported below all come from one sample, sequenced in a study of T cells after yellow fever vaccination. TCRdb recomputed calls from the 5' RACE reads with MiXCR, one row per CDR3 protein. The top ten clones hold approximately 15% of a sample with nearly 550,000 distinct CDR3 sequences, about 19% of them seen once. Sequencing used PBMCs, obtained 15 days after the yellow fever booster vaccination. The origin of the receptors is a man aged 25-40 years who received the YFV17D yellow fever vaccine.

This clonotype was counted between two and nine times. The chain links TRBV4-2 to TRBJ2-7; TRBD1 aligns across 7 bases. CDR1 and CDR2 from the germline V gene are LGHNA and YNFKEQ. V was clipped by 1 base and J by 3 bases; unmatched bases: 6. CDR3 length: 15 residues. The CDR3 sequence is CASSQGDSSYYEQYF. The CDR3 DNA follows: TGTGCCAGCAGCCAAGGGGACAGCTCCTACTACGAGCAGTACTTC.

This clonotype showed up just a few times. V gene TRBV7-2 combines with J gene TRBJ2-1, with 14 bases identical to TRBD2. This CDR3 spans 15 amino acids. The germline CDR1 and CDR2 sequences are SGHTA and FQGNSA. The ends lost 6 bases at V and 7 bases at J; junction bases unmatched: 5. CDR3 in amino acids: CASRGTSGRRNEQFF. Here the CDR3 DNA reads TGTGCCAGCAGGGGGACTAGCGGGAGACGAAATGAGCAGTTCTTC. Full variable domain (missing parts from reference TRBV7-2 and TRBJ2-1): GAGVSQSPSNKVTEKGKDVELRCDPISGHTALYWYRQSLGQGLEFLIYFQGNSAPDKSGLPSDRFSAERTGGSVSTLTIQRTQQEDSAVYLCASRGTSGRRNEQFFGPGTRLTVL.

The sample holds a few counts of this clonotype. CDR3 loop: CASSPSEGRIQETQYF. The CDR3 DNA sequence: TGTGCCAGCAGCCCGTCTGAAGGGCGGATTCAAGAGACCCAGTACTTC. The J gene is TRBJ2-5, the V gene TRBV3-1; D uncertain. The germline V and J ends were trimmed by 4 bases and 2 bases, with 17 bases remaining between them. The CDR3 has 16 amino acids. Germline lookup yields CDR1 LGHDT and CDR2 YNNKEL (reference sequence).

J is TRBJ2-4 and V is TRBV29-1; 7 bases map to TRBD2. Germline V CDR1 and CDR2: SQVTM, ANQGSEA. The CDR3 runs 15 residues. The V and J ends lost 6 bases and 3 bases, in that order; junction bases with no gene match: 11. The CDR3 region has the DNA TGCAGCGTCCGGGGAGGGGCTTGGGGCAAAAACATTCAGTACTTC. Translation gives CSVRGGAWGKNIQYF.

The chain has TRBV5-6 and TRBJ2-3, with TRBD2 identical over 8 bases. The V gene's germline CDR1 is SGHDT and CDR2 YYEEEE. The V gene end was trimmed by 2 bases and the J gene end by 3 bases; junction bases not matched to a gene: 8. This CDR3 has 16 residues. As DNA, the CDR3 is TGTGCCAGCAGCTTAAAGGTCGGGAGGGCTACAGATACGCAGTATTTT. Translating gives CASSLKVGRATDTQYF. Using reference TRBV5-6 and TRBJ2-3 for the parts outside the CDR3, the full variable domain is DAGVTQSPTHLIKTRGQQVTLRCSPKSGHDTVSWYQQALGQGPQFIFQYYEEEERQRGNFPDRFSGHQFPNYSSELNVNALLLGDSALYLCASSLKVGRATDTQYFGPGTRLTVL.

This clonotype was seen more than once but under ten times. V usage is TRBV4-3 and J usage is TRBJ2-5; D unresolved. Germline-derived CDR1 and CDR2 are LGHNA and YSLEER. V gave up 7 bases and J gave up 3 bases, with 15 bases separating them. The CDR3 sequence is 14 residues long. The CDR3 protein is CASTDTGEEETQYF. Here the CDR3 DNA reads TGCGCCAGCACGGATACCGGAGAAGAAGAGACCCAGTACTTC.

The V gene is TRBV20-1, the J gene TRBJ2-1, with D unclear. The V gene lost 0 bases and the J gene lost 0 bases, with 9 bases spanning the gap. CDR1 is DFQATT and CDR2 is SNEGSKA in the germline V gene (reference sequence). The length of the CDR3 is 15 residues. The CDR3, as DNA: TGCAGTGCTAGAGAGCTACCAAGCTCCTACAATGAGCAGTTCTTC. It translates to CSARELPSSYNEQFF.

This clonotype was observed a few times. The chain is built from TRBV5-4 and TRBJ2-2; D not resolved. The V end lost 4 bases, the J end lost 0 bases, and 7 bases lay between the germline ends. The V gene's germline CDR1 is SGHNT and CDR2 YYREEE (reference sequence). The CDR3 is 14 residues long. The CDR3 region is CASSMASNTGELFF. In nucleotides, the CDR3 is TGTGCCAGCAGCATGGCCTCGAACACCGGGGAGCTGTTTTTT.

This sequence joins TRBV20-1 and TRBJ1-5; 8 bases map to TRBD1. The V and J ends lost 8 bases and 3 bases, in that order; junction bases with no gene match: 6. CDR3 length equals 13 residues. Germline V gene data show CDR1 as DFQATT and CDR2 as SNEGSKA (reference sequence). CDR3 protein: CSTGGRNNQPQHF. The CDR3 DNA is TGCAGTACAGGGGGGAGGAACAATCAGCCCCAGCATTTT.

V and J are TRBV5-1 and TRBJ2-5; 9 bases map to TRBD1. This CDR3 region has 15 residues. In germline, CDR1 is SGHRS, CDR2 YFSETQ. Trimming at V came to 1 base and at J to 4 bases, leaving 5 bases not matched to a gene. CDR3 region: CASSLTGGVSETQYF. In nucleotides, the CDR3 is TGCGCCAGCAGCTTGACAGGGGGCGTTTCAGAGACCCAGTACTTC. Full variable domain (outside the CDR3, taken from reference TRBV5-1 and TRBJ2-5): KAGVTQTPRYLIKTRGQQVTLSCSPISGHRSVSWYQQTPGQGLQFLFEYFSETQRNKGNFPGRFSGRQFSNSRSEMNVSTLELGDSALYLCASSLTGGVSETQYFGPGTRLLVL.

This clonotype was seen only a few times. The V and J genes are TRBV23-1 and TRBJ2-1; TRBD2 matches at 11 bases. TRBV23-1 is recorded as an ORF, its role being uncertain. Unmatched junction bases numbered 3, after V lost 6 bases and J lost 8 bases. The CDR3 is 13 amino acids. CDR3 residues: CASRTSGIYEQFF. CDR3 nucleotide sequence: TGCGCCAGCAGGACTAGCGGGATCTATGAGCAGTTCTTC.

This clonotype was seen more than once but under ten times. The chain uses TRBV11-2 and TRBJ1-1; D remains unclear. Germline V gene sequence: CDR1 SGHAT, CDR2 FQNNGV. The V gene lost 2 bases and the J gene lost 2 bases, with 21 bases spanning the gap. The length of the CDR3 is 18 residues. The CDR3 loop is CASSLRSQGHLRNTEAFF. CDR3 sequence (DNA): TGTGCCAGCAGCTTAAGGAGTCAAGGGCATCTCCGCAACACTGAAGCTTTCTTT.

The chain has TRBV12-3 or TRBV12-4 and TRBJ2-4; D gene ambiguous. This CDR3 spans 11 amino acids. Trimming removed 3 bases from V and 4 bases from J, with 1 base in between. CDR3 region: CASSLKNIQYF. CDR3 nucleotide sequence: TGTGCCAGCAGTTTGAAAAACATTCAGTACTTC.

The chain joins TRBV6-5 to TRBJ2-1; 11 positions match TRBD2. Germline V gene lookup returns CDR1 MNHEY and CDR2 SVGAGI. This CDR3 is built from 14 residues. V lost 2 bases to trimming and J lost 9 bases; unmatched junction nucleotides: 3. CDR3 coding DNA: TGTGCCAGCAGTTACGCCGGACTAGCGGGTGAGCAGTTCTTC. Encoded protein: CASSYAGLAGEQFF.